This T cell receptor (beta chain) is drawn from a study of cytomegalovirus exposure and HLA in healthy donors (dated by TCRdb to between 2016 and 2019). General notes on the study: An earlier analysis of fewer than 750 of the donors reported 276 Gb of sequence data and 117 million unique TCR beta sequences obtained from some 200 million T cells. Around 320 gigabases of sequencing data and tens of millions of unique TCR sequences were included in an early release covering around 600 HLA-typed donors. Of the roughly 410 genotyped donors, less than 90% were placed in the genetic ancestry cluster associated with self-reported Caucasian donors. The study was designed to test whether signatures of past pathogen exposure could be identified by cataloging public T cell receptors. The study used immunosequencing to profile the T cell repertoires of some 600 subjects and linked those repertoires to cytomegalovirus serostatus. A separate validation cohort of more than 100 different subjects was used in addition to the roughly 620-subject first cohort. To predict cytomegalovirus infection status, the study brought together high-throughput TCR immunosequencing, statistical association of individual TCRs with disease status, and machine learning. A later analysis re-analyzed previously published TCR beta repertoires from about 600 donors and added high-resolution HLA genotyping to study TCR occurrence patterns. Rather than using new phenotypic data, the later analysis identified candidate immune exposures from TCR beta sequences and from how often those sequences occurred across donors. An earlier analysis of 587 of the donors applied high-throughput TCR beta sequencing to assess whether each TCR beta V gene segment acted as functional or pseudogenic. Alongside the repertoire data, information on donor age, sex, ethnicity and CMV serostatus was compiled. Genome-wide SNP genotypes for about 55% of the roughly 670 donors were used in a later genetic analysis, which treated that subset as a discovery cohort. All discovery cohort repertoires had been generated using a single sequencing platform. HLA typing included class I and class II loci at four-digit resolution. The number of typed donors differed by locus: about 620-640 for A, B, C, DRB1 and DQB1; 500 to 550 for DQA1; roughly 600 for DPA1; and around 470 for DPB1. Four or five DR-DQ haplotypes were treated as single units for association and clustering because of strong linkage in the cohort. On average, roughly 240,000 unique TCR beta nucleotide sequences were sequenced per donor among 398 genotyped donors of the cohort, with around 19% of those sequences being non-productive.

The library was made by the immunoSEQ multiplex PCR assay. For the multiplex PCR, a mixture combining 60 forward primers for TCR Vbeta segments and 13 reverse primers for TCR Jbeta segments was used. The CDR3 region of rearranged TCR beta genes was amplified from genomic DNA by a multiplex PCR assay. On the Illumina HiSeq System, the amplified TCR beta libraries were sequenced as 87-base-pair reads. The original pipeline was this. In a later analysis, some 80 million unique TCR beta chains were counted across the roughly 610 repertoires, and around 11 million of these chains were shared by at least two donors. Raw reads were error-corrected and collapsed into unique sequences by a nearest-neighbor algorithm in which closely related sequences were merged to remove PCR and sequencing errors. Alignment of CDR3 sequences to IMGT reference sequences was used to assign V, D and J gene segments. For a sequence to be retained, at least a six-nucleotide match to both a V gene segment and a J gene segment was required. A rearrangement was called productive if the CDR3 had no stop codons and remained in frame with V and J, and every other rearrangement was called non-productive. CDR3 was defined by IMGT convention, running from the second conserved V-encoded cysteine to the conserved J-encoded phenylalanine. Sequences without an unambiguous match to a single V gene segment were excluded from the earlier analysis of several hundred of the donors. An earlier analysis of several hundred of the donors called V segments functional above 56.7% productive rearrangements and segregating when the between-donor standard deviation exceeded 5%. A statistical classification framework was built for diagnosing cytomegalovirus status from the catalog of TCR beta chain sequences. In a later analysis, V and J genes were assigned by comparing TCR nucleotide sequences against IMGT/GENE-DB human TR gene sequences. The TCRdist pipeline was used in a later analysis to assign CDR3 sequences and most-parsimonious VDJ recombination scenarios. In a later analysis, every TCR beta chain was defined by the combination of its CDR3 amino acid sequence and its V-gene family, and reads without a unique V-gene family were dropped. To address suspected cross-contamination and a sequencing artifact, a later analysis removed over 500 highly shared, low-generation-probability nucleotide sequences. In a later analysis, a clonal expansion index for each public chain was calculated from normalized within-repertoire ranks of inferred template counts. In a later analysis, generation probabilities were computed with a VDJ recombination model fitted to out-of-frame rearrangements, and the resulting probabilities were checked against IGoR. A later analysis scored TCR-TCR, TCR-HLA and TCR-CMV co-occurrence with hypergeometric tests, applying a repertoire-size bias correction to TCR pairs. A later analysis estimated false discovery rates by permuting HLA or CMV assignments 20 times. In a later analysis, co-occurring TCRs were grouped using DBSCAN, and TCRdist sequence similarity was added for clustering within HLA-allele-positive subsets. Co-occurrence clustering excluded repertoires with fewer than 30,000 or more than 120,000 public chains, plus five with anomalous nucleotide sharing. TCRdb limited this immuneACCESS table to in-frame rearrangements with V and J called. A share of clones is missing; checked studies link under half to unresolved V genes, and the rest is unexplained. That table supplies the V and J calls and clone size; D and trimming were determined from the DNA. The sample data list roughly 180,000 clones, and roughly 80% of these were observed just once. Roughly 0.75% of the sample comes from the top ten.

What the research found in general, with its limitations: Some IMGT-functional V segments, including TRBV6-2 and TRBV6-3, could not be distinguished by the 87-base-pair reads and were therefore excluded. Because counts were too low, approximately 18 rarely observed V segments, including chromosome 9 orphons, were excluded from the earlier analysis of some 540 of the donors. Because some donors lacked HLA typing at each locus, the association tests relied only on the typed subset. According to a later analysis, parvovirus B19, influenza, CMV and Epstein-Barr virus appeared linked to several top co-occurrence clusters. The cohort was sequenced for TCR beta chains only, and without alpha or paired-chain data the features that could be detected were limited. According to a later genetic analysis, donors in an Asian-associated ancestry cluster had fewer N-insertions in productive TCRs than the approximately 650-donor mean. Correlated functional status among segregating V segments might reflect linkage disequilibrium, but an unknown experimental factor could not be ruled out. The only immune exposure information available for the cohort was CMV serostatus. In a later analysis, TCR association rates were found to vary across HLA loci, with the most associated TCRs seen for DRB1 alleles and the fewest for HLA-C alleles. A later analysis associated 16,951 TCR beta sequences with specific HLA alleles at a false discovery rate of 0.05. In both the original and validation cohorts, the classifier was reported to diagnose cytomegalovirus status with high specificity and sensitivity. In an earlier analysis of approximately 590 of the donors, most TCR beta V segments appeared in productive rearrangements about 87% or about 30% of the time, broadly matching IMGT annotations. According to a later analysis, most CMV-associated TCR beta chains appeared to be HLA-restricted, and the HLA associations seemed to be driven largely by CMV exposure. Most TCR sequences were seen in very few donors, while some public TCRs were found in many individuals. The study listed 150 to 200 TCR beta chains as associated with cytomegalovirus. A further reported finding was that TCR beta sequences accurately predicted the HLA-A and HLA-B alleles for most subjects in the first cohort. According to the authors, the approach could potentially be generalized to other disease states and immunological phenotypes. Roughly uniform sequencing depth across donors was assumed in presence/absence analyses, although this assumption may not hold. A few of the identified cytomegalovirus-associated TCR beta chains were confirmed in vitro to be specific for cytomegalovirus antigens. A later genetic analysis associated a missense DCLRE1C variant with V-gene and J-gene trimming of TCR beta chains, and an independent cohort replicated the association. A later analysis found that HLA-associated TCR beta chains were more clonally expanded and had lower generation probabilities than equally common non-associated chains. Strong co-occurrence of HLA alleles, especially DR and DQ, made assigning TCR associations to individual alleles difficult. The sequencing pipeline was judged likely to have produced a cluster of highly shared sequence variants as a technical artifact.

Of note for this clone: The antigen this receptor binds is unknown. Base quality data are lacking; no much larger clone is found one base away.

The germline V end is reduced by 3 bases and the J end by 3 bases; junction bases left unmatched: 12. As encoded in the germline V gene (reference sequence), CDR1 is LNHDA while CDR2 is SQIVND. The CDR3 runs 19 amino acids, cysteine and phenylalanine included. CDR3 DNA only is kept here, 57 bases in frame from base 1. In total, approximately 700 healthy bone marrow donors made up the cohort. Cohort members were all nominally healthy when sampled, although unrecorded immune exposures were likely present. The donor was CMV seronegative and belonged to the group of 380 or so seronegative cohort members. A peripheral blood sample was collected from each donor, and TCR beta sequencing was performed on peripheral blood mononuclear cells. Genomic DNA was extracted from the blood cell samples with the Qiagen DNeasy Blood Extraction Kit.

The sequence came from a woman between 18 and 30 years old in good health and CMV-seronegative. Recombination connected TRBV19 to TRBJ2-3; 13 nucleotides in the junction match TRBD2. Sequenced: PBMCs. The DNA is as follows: TGTGCCAGTAGTATGGTAGGACTAGCGGGAGTTATAGAAACAGATACGCAGTATTTT. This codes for CASSMVGLAGVIETDTQYF.